The 16 T cell receptor beta chains below were found in one sample sequenced in a study of monozygotic twins with inflammatory bowel disease. TCRdb derives one entry per CDR3 protein from the 5' RACE reads, leaving out DNA. Its table records under 150,000 distinct CDR3 sequences. Sequenced material: blood. The receptors stem from a human donor with ulcerative colitis or Crohn's disease, or a healthy co-twin of an affected twin (not recorded which).

The chain employs TRBV20-1 and TRBJ2-7; TCRdb designates TRBD1, a call that cannot be tested without DNA. Germline CDR1 and CDR2: DFQATT and SNEGSKA (reference sequence). The CDR3 is 13 amino acids. The CDR3 loop is CSASRGIHYEQYF.

The V call is TRBV7-2, the J call TRBJ2-1; there is no DNA to check the TCRdb D call of TRBD2. Germline V gives CDR1 SGHTA, CDR2 FQGNSA. The CDR3 sequence is 17 residues long. CDR3 in amino acids: CASSLMSGVFQGNEQFF.

The rearrangement links TRBV6-1 to TRBJ2-7; TCRdb lists TRBD1, though no DNA is available to test this call. From germline, CDR1 is MNHNS and CDR2 SASEGT. The CDR3 spans 15 residues. CDR3: CASRGWTPDSYEQYF.

J is TRBJ1-3 and V is TRBV6-5. Per germline, CDR1 MNHEY and CDR2 SVGAGI. The CDR3 covers 17 residues. CDR3 amino acids: CASSYSRGPIHGNTIYF.

The V gene is TRBV5-1, the J gene TRBJ1-1. The CDR3 is made up of 15 amino acids. From germline, CDR1 is SGHRS and CDR2 YFSETQ. This CDR3 reads CASSLEAADYTEAFF.

The chain combines TRBV13 with TRBJ2-7; TCRdb proposes TRBD1, but this gene call is untestable without DNA. CDR1 is PRHDT, CDR2 FYEKMQ, per germline (reference sequence). The CDR3 loop spans 14 amino acids. The CDR3 protein is CASSLGQGVNEQYF. The whole variable domain, remainder taken from reference TRBV13 and TRBJ2-7, is AAGVIQSPRHLIKEKRETATLKCYPIPRHDTVYWYQQGPGQDPQFLISFYEKMQSDKGSIPDRFSAQQFSDYHSELNMSSLELGDSALYFCASSLGQGVNEQYFGPGTRLTVT.

The rearrangement uses TRBV20-1 and TRBJ2-7; absent DNA, TCRdb's TRBD2 call cannot be checked. The CDR3 has 15 amino acids. From germline, CDR1 is DFQATT and CDR2 SNEGSKA (reference sequence). This CDR3 reads CSARQGSGNSYEQYF.

This chain connects TRBV12-3 or TRBV12-4 to TRBJ1-4; TCRdb returns TRBD1, unconfirmable since there is no DNA. The CDR3 loop spans 14 amino acids. The CDR3 here is CASSPRTGYEKLFF.

The J gene is TRBJ2-3, the V gene TRBV20-1; the D call of TRBD2 rests on TCRdb alone, since no DNA is present to check it. The CDR3 extends over 15 amino acids. Germline loops: CDR1 DFQATT, CDR2 SNEGSKA (reference sequence). CDR3 residues: CSAIRTSGRLDTQYF.

CDR3 sequence: CATSLGANVLTF. The J gene is TRBJ2-6, the V gene TRBV7-2. The CDR3 loop spans 12 amino acids. Germline loops: CDR1 SGHTA, CDR2 FQGNSA.

V gene TRBV7-3 combines with J gene TRBJ2-2; TCRdb lists TRBD1, though no DNA is available to test this call. Per germline, CDR1 SGHTA and CDR2 FQGTGA. This CDR3 has 17 amino acids. CDR3 region: CASSLMGVLSNTGELFF.

This rearrangement joins TRBV18 to TRBJ2-7. CDR3 length equals 15 residues. CDR1 is KGHSH, CDR2 LQKENI, per germline. The CDR3 loop is CASSPIKDGAYEQYF.

The rearrangement joins TRBV15 to TRBJ1-5; as DNA is missing, the TRBD1 call by TCRdb cannot be tested. The germline gives CDR1 LNHNV, CDR2 YYDKDF (reference sequence). The CDR3 is made up of 14 amino acids. CDR3 protein: CATSRDRGNQPQHF.

CDR3 sequence reads: CASSTRTIFTDTQYF. The chain uses TRBV5-1 and TRBJ2-3; TCRdb reports TRBD1, a call that lacks DNA to check it against. CDR1 and CDR2 from the germline V gene are SGHRS and YFSETQ. CDR3 size: 15 residues.

The rearrangement links TRBV20-1 to TRBJ2-3; TCRdb's D call, TRBD2, is unchecked because there is no DNA. The CDR3 extends over 17 amino acids. Germline loops: CDR1 DFQATT, CDR2 SNEGSKA (reference sequence). The CDR3 here is CSAVLYDASLIPDTQYF.

This chain uses TRBV12-3 or TRBV12-4 with TRBJ1-2; the D gene TCRdb calls, TRBD1, cannot be checked with no DNA. This CDR3 is 16 amino acids long. The CDR3: CASSLGGGGIGYGYTF.